The 21 T cell receptor beta chains presented below share a single source sample, sequenced in a study of cytomegalovirus exposure and HLA in healthy donors. The PCR had 60 Vbeta and 13 Jbeta primers. Generated by immunoSEQ multiplex PCR, the TCRdb table keeps only in-frame clones and is missing some. The sample shows more than 150,000 clones, just over 75% of them seen only once. Source material: PBMCs. These receptor sequences come from a man younger than 35 in good health and CMV-seronegative.

J is TRBJ1-2 and V is TRBV6-6; D might be TRBD1 (5 bases). Deletions cut 3 bases from V and 0 bases from J, with 11 bases between. This CDR3 contains 15 residues. CDR1 is MNHNY and CDR2 is SVGAGI in the germline V gene (reference sequence). As DNA, the CDR3 is TGTGCCAGCAGTTATCGCCAGGGCGCTAACTATGGCTACACCTTC. This sequence encodes CASSYRQGANYGYTF.

The chain uses TRBV2 and TRBJ1-2; 9 bases fit TRBD1. The CDR3 loop spans 15 amino acids. The trim removed 10 bases at V and 8 bases at J, leaving 17 bases unmatched. Germline CDR1 and CDR2: SNHLY and FYNNEI. As DNA, the CDR3 is TGTGCCACCACACTCACCATTCGGACAGGGGACGGCTACACCTTC. It specifies CATTLTIRTGDGYTF. The whole variable domain, remainder taken from reference TRBV2 and TRBJ1-2, is EPEVTQTPSHQVTQMGQEVILRCVPISNHLYFYWYRQILGQKVEFLVSFYNNEISEKSEIFDDQFSVERPDGSNFTLKIRSTKLEDSAMYFCATTLTIRTGDGYTFGSGTRLTVV.

V gene TRBV29-1 combines with J gene TRBJ2-3; possible D gene TRBD2, 5 bases. CDR3 length equals 12 residues. Trimming shortened V by 4 bases and J by 2 bases, and 7 bases separated the two germline ends. The V gene's germline CDR1 is SQVTM and CDR2 ANQGSEA. The CDR3 sequence: CSVGEITDTQYF. For the CDR3, the DNA is TGCAGCGTTGGGGAGATCACAGATACGCAGTATTTT.

The chain is built from TRBV30 and TRBJ2-1; TRBD1 aligns across 8 bases. Germline V gives CDR1 GTSNPN, CDR2 SVGIG (reference sequence). V trimming: 0 bases; J trimming: 15 bases; junction bases outside the gene matches: 7. The CDR3 extends over 12 amino acids. CDR3 nucleotides: TGTGCCTGGAGTGTACGAGAGACAGGGGTGTTCTTC. Its translation: CAWSVRETGVFF.

As DNA, the CDR3 is TGTGCCAGCAGAATCCAGGGGTTGACTGAAGCTTTCTTT. Protein product: CASRIQGLTEAFF. V gene TRBV27 combines with J gene TRBJ1-1; D might be TRBD1 (6 bases). CDR3 length: 13 residues. CDR1 is MNHEY and CDR2 is SMNVEV in the germline V gene (reference sequence). V lost 6 bases to trimming and J lost 5 bases, with 13 bases between them.

V gene TRBV5-1 combines with J gene TRBJ1-6; D is ambiguous. Germline V gene data show CDR1 as SGHRS and CDR2 as YFSETQ. V lost 6 bases and J 7 bases, leaving 17 bases between the germline ends. The CDR3 extends over 15 amino acids. CDR3 region: CASKELENANSPLHF. The DNA for the CDR3 is TGCGCCAGCAAAGAATTGGAGAATGCAAATTCACCCCTCCACTTT.

This chain uses TRBV4-3 with TRBJ2-3; 12 bases agree with TRBD2. Germline CDR1 LGHNA, CDR2 YSLEER. V gave up 1 base and J gave up 7 bases; unmatched junction bases: 18. This CDR3 contains 20 residues. As DNA, the CDR3 is TGCGCCAGCAGCCAAGTTGGTTGGTCTAGCGGGAGGGAAGGGAAGAATACGCAGTATTTT. This translates into CASSQVGWSSGREGKNTQYF.

The chain has TRBV28 and TRBJ2-1; D is uncertain. Germline CDR1 reads MDHEN; CDR2 reads SYDVKM. This CDR3 is 12 amino acids long. Deletions cut 6 bases from V and 7 bases from J, with 10 bases between. CDR3 bases: TGTGCCAGCAGCAAGTCCGGGAATGAGCAGTTCTTC. Its protein product is CASSKSGNEQFF.

The rearrangement joins TRBV29-1 to TRBJ2-3; 8 positions match TRBD1. Germline loops: CDR1 SQVTM, CDR2 ANQGSEA. Trimming removed 3 bases from V and 6 bases from J; junction bases left unmatched: 5. The CDR3 covers 13 residues. For the CDR3, the DNA is TGCAGCGTTGAGCGGGACAGGAGGGATACGCAGTATTTT. Encoded protein: CSVERDRRDTQYF.

This chain uses TRBV4-1 with TRBJ2-1; 14 bases match TRBD2. The J segment lost 8 bases and the V segment lost 3 bases, leaving 9 bases of the junction unmatched. CDR1 and CDR2 from the germline V gene are MGHRA and YSYEKL. CDR3 size: 17 residues. CDR3 loop: CASSHAGTSGSADEQFF. DNA of the CDR3: TGCGCCAGCAGCCACGCCGGGACTAGCGGGAGTGCGGATGAGCAGTTCTTC.

This rearrangement joins TRBV7-2 to TRBJ2-5; D is possibly TRBD2 (6 bases). The closer fit of TRBJ2-7 to the DNA end suggests the J call may be wrong. Germline-derived CDR1 and CDR2 are SGHTA and FQGNSA. This CDR3 has 15 residues. In DNA, the CDR3 is TGTGCCAGCAGCTACCGACCGGGAGAACCCTACGAGCAGTACTTC. Translated, it gives CASSYRPGEPYEQYF.

This clone was counted only a few times. In DNA form, the CDR3 reads TGTGCCAGCAGCCCCGCGGGGCGGGGAGGGCCCCAGCATTTT. Translating it yields CASSPAGRGGPQHF. This chain joins TRBV6-5 and TRBJ1-5, with TRBD1 as a possible D gene (5 bases). CDR1 and CDR2 from the germline V gene are MNHEY and SVGAGI. V lost 6 bases and J 9 bases, leaving 18 bases between the germline ends. The CDR3 has 14 amino acids.

The chain uses TRBV5-4 and TRBJ2-2; D is possibly TRBD1 (6 bases). V was cut by 7 bases and J by 2 bases, with 15 bases left in between. Germline V lookup: CDR1 SGHNT, CDR2 YYREEE (reference sequence). This CDR3 region has 15 residues. The CDR3 protein is CASYHGTSNTGELFF. The CDR3 nucleotides are TGTGCCAGCTACCATGGGACAAGCAACACCGGGGAGCTGTTTTTT.

The rearrangement uses TRBV6-5 and TRBJ2-7, with 9 nucleotides matching TRBD2. Germline CDR1 reads MNHEY; CDR2 reads SVGAGI. The CDR3 sequence is 16 residues long. V lost 2 bases to trimming and J lost 0 bases; unmatched junction nucleotides: 5. The CDR3 region is CASSYEAGGSSYEQYF. In DNA, the CDR3 is TGTGCCAGCAGTTACGAAGCGGGAGGCAGCTCCTACGAGCAGTACTTC.

The chain has TRBV5-1 and TRBJ2-3; D call uncertain. CDR1 and CDR2 from the germline V gene are SGHRS and YFSETQ. The germline V and J ends were trimmed by 0 bases and 6 bases, with 14 bases remaining between them. CDR3 length: 15 amino acids. The CDR3 sequence is CASSLELPRRDTQYF. The CDR3 DNA reads as TGCGCCAGCAGCTTGGAGTTACCCCGCAGGGATACGCAGTATTTT.

The chain's CDR3 is CASSSPPSISYNEQFF. CDR3 nucleotides: TGTGCCAGCAGCTCACCCCCCAGTATCTCCTACAATGAGCAGTTCTTC. The V call is TRBV7-9, the J call TRBJ2-1; D ambiguous. CDR3 length equals 16 residues. The germline CDR1 and CDR2 sequences are SEHNR and FQNEAQ (reference sequence). V lost 4 bases and J 0 bases, leaving 13 bases between the germline ends.

V is TRBV2 and J is TRBJ1-5; 8 bases align to TRBD1. With 6 bases clipped from V and 6 bases from J, the junction kept 4 bases outside the gene matches. Per the germline V gene, CDR1 is SNHLY and CDR2 is FYNNEI. This CDR3 is 13 amino acids long. The CDR3 DNA follows: TGTGCCAGCAGGGGGACAGGCGCTCAGCCCCAGCATTTT. It is translated as CASRGTGAQPQHF.

The V gene is TRBV18, the J gene TRBJ1-1; perhaps TRBD1 as D (6 bases). Germline CDR1 and CDR2: KGHSH and LQKENI. Trimming removed 3 bases from V and 0 bases from J, with 14 bases in between. The CDR3 extends over 16 amino acids. Here the CDR3 reads CASSPAAGAMNTEAFF. Here the CDR3 DNA reads TGTGCCAGCTCACCGGCTGCAGGGGCCATGAACACTGAAGCTTTCTTT.

This chain uses TRBV19 with TRBJ1-1; D gene ambiguous. Germline assignment: CDR1 LNHDA and CDR2 SQIVND (reference sequence). Deletions cut 5 bases from V and 1 base from J, with 5 bases between. This CDR3 is built from 12 residues. The CDR3 region has the DNA TGTGCCAGTAGTGCCAGGAACACTGAAGCTTTCTTT. Protein: CASSARNTEAFF.

The chain joins TRBV5-4 to TRBJ1-6; D unclear. The CDR3 is 14 residues long. The germline V and J ends were trimmed by 2 bases and 5 bases, with 8 bases remaining between them. Germline lookup yields CDR1 SGHNT and CDR2 YYREEE (reference sequence). The CDR3 reads CASSFEGHNSPLHF. Here the CDR3 DNA reads TGTGCCAGCAGCTTCGAGGGTCATAATTCACCCCTCCACTTT.

The chain couples TRBV11-3 to TRBJ1-5; 11 nucleotides match TRBD1. The V segment lost 3 bases and the J segment 5 bases; nucleotides outside the gene matches: 6. Germline lookup yields CDR1 SGHNT and CDR2 YENEEA. CDR3 length equals 16 residues. CDR3 sequence (DNA): TGTGCCAGCAGCTTCAGGACAGGGGGCGCGGATCAGCCCCAGCATTTT. Its protein product is CASSFRTGGADQPQHF.